The rows below give T cell receptor beta chains drawn from one sample of a study of T cells after yellow fever vaccination. One entry per CDR3 protein results from TCRdb running MiXCR on the 5' RACE reads. The sample lists 200,000 or so distinct CDR3 sequences; approximately 6.8% were seen once. The starting material was CD4+ T cells sorted from PBMCs, obtained on the day of the yellow fever booster vaccination. Receptor source: a young man who received the YFV17D yellow fever vaccine. CDR3s include the opening cysteine and the closing phenylalanine or tryptophan. The D gene is left open where the match is weak. Only part of the rows carry a size: once, few, many, or a class if the clone is expanded.

d_call,v_call,clone_size,j_call,cdr3_aa,cdr3_nt
-,TRBV2,many,TRBJ2-6,CASSEATRAAGANVLTF,TGTGCCAGCAGTGAAGCGACCAGGGCGGCTGGGGCCAACGTCCTGACTTTC
-,TRBV4-3,many,TRBJ2-3,CASSQVIRDTQYF,TGCGCCAGCAGCCAAGTAATTCGGGATACGCAGTATTTT
-,TRBV4-2,-,TRBJ2-2,CASSSLAGTNTGELFF,TGTGCCAGCAGCTCCCTCGCCGGGACCAACACCGGGGAGCTGTTTTTT
-,TRBV2,-,TRBJ2-1,CASKLGLVDYNEQFF,TGTGCCAGCAAATTGGGACTTGTGGACTACAATGAGCAGTTCTTC
TRBD2,TRBV6-2/TRBV6-3,many,TRBJ2-1,CASSYPSSGRADEQFF,TGTGCCAGCAGTTACCCTTCGAGCGGGAGGGCCGATGAGCAGTTCTTC
-,TRBV12-3/TRBV12-4,-,TRBJ2-2,CASRRAAGELFF,TGTGCCAGCAGAAGGGCGGCCGGGGAGCTGTTTTTT
TRBD1,TRBV7-2,-,TRBJ1-1,CASSLEGGRTEAFF,TGTGCCAGCAGCTTAGAAGGGGGCCGGACTGAAGCTTTCTTT
-,TRBV7-7,-,TRBJ2-5,CASSLDGFQETQYF,TGTGCCAGCAGCTTAGACGGTTTCCAAGAGACCCAGTACTTC
-,TRBV5-6,-,TRBJ2-5,CASSKDRRETQYF,TGTGCCAGCAGCAAGGACCGAAGAGAGACCCAGTACTTC
TRBD2,TRBV20-1,few,TRBJ2-3,CSASAGGGPVPTDTQYF,TGCAGTGCTAGCGCGGGGGGGGGGCCCGTCCCCACAGATACGCAGTATTTT
TRBD2,TRBV20-1,-,TRBJ2-7,CSAIRTSGNTEQYF,TGCAGTGCGATCCGGACTAGCGGGAACACCGAGCAGTACTTC
TRBD1,TRBV28,many,TRBJ1-5,CASRKSGQGDQPQHF,TGTGCCAGCAGAAAAAGTGGACAGGGCGATCAGCCCCAGCATTTT
-,TRBV3-1,many,TRBJ1-1,CASTRGGTEAFF,TGTGCCAGCACCCGGGGTGGCACTGAAGCTTTCTTT
-,TRBV12-3/TRBV12-4,-,TRBJ2-4,CASSLAFRLTKNIQYF,TGTGCCAGCAGTTTAGCTTTCCGTCTGACCAAAAACATTCAGTACTTC
-,TRBV12-5,many,TRBJ2-2,CASGDPTDMGESGELFF,TGTGCTAGTGGCGACCCGACTGATATGGGGGAGTCCGGGGAGCTGTTTTTT
-,TRBV9,many,TRBJ2-5,CASSVKVREETQYF,TGTGCCAGCAGCGTAAAGGTCAGGGAGGAGACCCAGTACTTC
-,TRBV9,many,TRBJ2-3,CASGSVAQDTQYF,TGTGCCAGCGGGAGTGTGGCTCAAGATACGCAGTATTTT
-,TRBV6-6,-,TRBJ2-3,CASSQGPHDTQYF,TGTGCCAGCAGCCAGGGACCCCACGATACGCAGTATTTT
TRBD2,TRBV2,-,TRBJ2-3,CACSLGWDGLASTDTQYF,TGTGCCTGCAGTTTAGGTTGGGACGGACTAGCCTCCACAGATACGCAGTATTTT
-,TRBV6-5,many,TRBJ2-3,CASRYRGLYSSTDTQYF,TGTGCCAGCCGCTACCGCGGCCTCTATTCTAGCACAGATACGCAGTATTTT
TRBD1,TRBV20-1,few,TRBJ2-3,CSAKGTGSTDTQYF,TGCAGTGCTAAGGGGACAGGGAGCACAGATACGCAGTATTTT